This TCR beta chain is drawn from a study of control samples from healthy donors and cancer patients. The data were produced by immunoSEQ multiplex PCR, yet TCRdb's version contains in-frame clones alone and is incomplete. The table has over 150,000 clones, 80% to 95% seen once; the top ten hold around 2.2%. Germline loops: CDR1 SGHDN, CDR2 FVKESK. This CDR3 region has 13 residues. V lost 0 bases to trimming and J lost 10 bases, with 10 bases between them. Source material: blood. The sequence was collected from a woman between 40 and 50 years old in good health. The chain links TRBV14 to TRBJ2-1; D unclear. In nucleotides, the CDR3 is TGTGCCAGCAGCCAAGATCTTCGTCTCGAGCAGTTCTTC. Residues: CASSQDLRLEQFF.